Listed below are T cell receptor beta chains from one sample, sequenced in a study of cytotoxic CD8 clonotypes in ibrutinib-treated CLL. Clones were sequenced by immunoSEQ multiplex PCR, and TCRdb holds only the in-frame ones, with some missing. The table includes more than 10,000 clones, over 60% detected once. Sequenced material: PBMCs, taken at disease progression, from a patient treated with ibrutinib. Receptor source: a human donor with chronic lymphocytic leukemia. CDR3s include the opening cysteine and the closing phenylalanine or tryptophan. Each record gives: CDR3 DNA, CDR3 protein, D gene, V gene, J gene, clone size. A D gene is named only where the DNA matches it firmly. Expanded clones are given a class, and other clones once, few, many or no size at all.

CDR3nt: TGTGCCACCAGCAGAGCGGGGGTGGGGACCGGGGAGCTGTTTTTT
CDR3aa: CATSRAGVGTGELFF
d_gene: .
v_gene: TRBV15
j_gene: TRBJ2-2
abundance: .

CDR3nt: TGCGCCAGCAGCTTTCACAGCCAAAATGAAAAACTGTTTTTT
CDR3aa: CASSFHSQNEKLFF
d_gene: .
v_gene: TRBV5-1
j_gene: TRBJ1-4
abundance: once

CDR3nt: TGCGCCAGCAGCCAATACAGGAACACTGAAGCTTTCTTT
CDR3aa: CASSQYRNTEAFF
d_gene: .
v_gene: TRBV4-1
j_gene: TRBJ1-1
abundance: .

CDR3nt: TGTGCCAGTAGTCTAGCAACGGGTCAATATGGCTACACCTTC
CDR3aa: CASSLATGQYGYTF
d_gene: .
v_gene: TRBV19
j_gene: TRBJ1-2
abundance: .

CDR3nt: TGTGCCAGTAATCCGGGTAGCACGGAGACCCAGTACTTC
CDR3aa: CASNPGSTETQYF
d_gene: .
v_gene: TRBV19
j_gene: TRBJ2-5
abundance: .

CDR3nt: TGTGCCAGCAGCCCCGGACAGGGACTGGTGGGCACCGGGGAGCTGTTTTTT
CDR3aa: CASSPGQGLVGTGELFF
d_gene: TRBD1
v_gene: TRBV11-2
j_gene: TRBJ2-2
abundance: .

CDR3nt: TGCGCCAGCGGGAAAGGGGGGCCCACTGAAGCTTTCTTT
CDR3aa: CASGKGGPTEAFF
d_gene: .
v_gene: TRBV5-1
j_gene: TRBJ1-1
abundance: .

CDR3nt: TGTGCCATCAGTTCGGGACAGGGGGCCTACGAGCAGTACTTC
CDR3aa: CAISSGQGAYEQYF
d_gene: TRBD1
v_gene: TRBV10-3
j_gene: TRBJ2-7
abundance: .

CDR3nt: TGTGCCACCAGCAGAGAAGGAGCTAGCGGGGCCCGGGGGGGTGAGCAGTTCTTC
CDR3aa: CATSREGASGARGGEQFF
d_gene: TRBD2
v_gene: TRBV15
j_gene: TRBJ2-1
abundance: .

CDR3nt: TGTGCCAGCAGCTTTTTTCGGGGCACTGAAGCTTTCTTT
CDR3aa: CASSFFRGTEAFF
d_gene: .
v_gene: TRBV5-6
j_gene: TRBJ1-1
abundance: .

CDR3nt: TGTGCCAGCAGTGCGAGCGGACAAACCTACAATGAGCAGTTCTTC
CDR3aa: CASSASGQTYNEQFF
d_gene: .
v_gene: TRBV2
j_gene: TRBJ2-1
abundance: .

CDR3nt: TGTGCCAGCAGTTTCGGCCAAGCTAATGAAAAACTGTTTTTT
CDR3aa: CASSFGQANEKLFF
d_gene: .
v_gene: TRBV28
j_gene: TRBJ1-4
abundance: .

CDR3nt: TGCGCCAGCAGCAGGACTGGCACAGATACGCAGTATTTT
CDR3aa: CASSRTGTDTQYF
d_gene: .
v_gene: TRBV5-1
j_gene: TRBJ2-3
abundance: once

CDR3nt: TGCGCCAGCAGCTTGGACAGGGGGCTTTTCTCTGAAGCTTTCTTT
CDR3aa: CASSLDRGLFSEAFF
d_gene: TRBD1
v_gene: TRBV5-1
j_gene: TRBJ1-1
abundance: .

CDR3nt: TGTGCCAGCTCACCACCGGGGGACAGGGGTGAAAAACTGTTTTTT
CDR3aa: CASSPPGDRGEKLFF
d_gene: TRBD1
v_gene: TRBV18
j_gene: TRBJ1-4
abundance: .

CDR3nt: TGTGCCAGCAGGAAAGAGCAGGGTACCACTGAAGCTTTCTTT
CDR3aa: CASRKEQGTTEAFF
d_gene: .
v_gene: TRBV2
j_gene: TRBJ1-1
abundance: .

CDR3nt: TGTGCCAGCTCCACCTTGGATACGCAGTATTTT
CDR3aa: CASSTLDTQYF
d_gene: .
v_gene: TRBV18
j_gene: TRBJ2-3
abundance: .

CDR3nt: TGTGCCAGCAGTGGGGGCGGTAGCGGGGGCTGGGTGGAGTTCTTC
CDR3aa: CASSGGGSGGWVEFF
d_gene: TRBD2
v_gene: TRBV2
j_gene: TRBJ2-1
abundance: few

CDR3nt: TGCAGCGTTGGCGGGGGCGGCACAGATACGCAGTATTTT
CDR3aa: CSVGGGGTDTQYF
d_gene: .
v_gene: TRBV29-1
j_gene: TRBJ2-3
abundance: once

CDR3nt: TGTGCCAGCAGTGACTGGTTTGCCGGGACAGGGAATGAAAAACTGTTTTTT
CDR3aa: CASSDWFAGTGNEKLFF
d_gene: TRBD1
v_gene: TRBV2
j_gene: TRBJ1-4
abundance: .

CDR3nt: TGTGCCAGCAGTTACGCCCGGAGGGGGCAGGCGGAGACCCAGTACTTC
CDR3aa: CASSYARRGQAETQYF
d_gene: .
v_gene: TRBV6-6
j_gene: TRBJ2-5
abundance: .

CDR3nt: TGCGCCAGCAAAAGCGGGATGAACAATGAGCAGTTCTTC
CDR3aa: CASKSGMNNEQFF
d_gene: TRBD2
v_gene: TRBV10-2
j_gene: TRBJ2-1
abundance: .

CDR3nt: TGTGCCAGCAGTTTCATCGGTGCGAATCGTGAGACCCAGTACTTC
CDR3aa: CASSFIGANRETQYF
d_gene: .
v_gene: TRBV27
j_gene: TRBJ2-5
abundance: .

CDR3nt: TGTGCCAGCAGCTTCCGTCTAAGGTCGAACACTGAAGCTTTCTTT
CDR3aa: CASSFRLRSNTEAFF
d_gene: .
v_gene: TRBV5-8
j_gene: TRBJ1-1
abundance: .

CDR3nt: TGTGCCAGCAGCTCGGGCCTTGGGAACTATGGCTACACCTTC
CDR3aa: CASSSGLGNYGYTF
d_gene: .
v_gene: TRBV7-9
j_gene: TRBJ1-2
abundance: .

CDR3nt: TGTGCCAGCGGATCCCCGGGACAGAATGCCTACGAGCAGTACTTC
CDR3aa: CASGSPGQNAYEQYF
d_gene: TRBD1
v_gene: TRBV28
j_gene: TRBJ2-7
abundance: .

CDR3nt: TGCGCCAGCAGCTTGGAAGGCCTCACAGATACGCAGTATTTT
CDR3aa: CASSLEGLTDTQYF
d_gene: .
v_gene: TRBV5-1
j_gene: TRBJ2-3
abundance: few

CDR3nt: TGTGCCAGCAGCATTTCTAACTATGGCTACACCTTC
CDR3aa: CASSISNYGYTF
d_gene: .
v_gene: TRBV28
j_gene: TRBJ1-2
abundance: .

CDR3nt: TGTGCCAGCAGCCTCCCTGGGACTAGCGGGCCCACAGATACGCAGTATTTT
CDR3aa: CASSLPGTSGPTDTQYF
d_gene: TRBD2
v_gene: TRBV5-6
j_gene: TRBJ2-3
abundance: .

CDR3nt: TGTGCCAGCAGCTGGCTAGCGGGGGGGCTGGAGACCCAGTACTTC
CDR3aa: CASSWLAGGLETQYF
d_gene: TRBD2
v_gene: TRBV5-6
j_gene: TRBJ2-5
abundance: .

CDR3nt: TGTGCCAGCAGTGGGGACTACTACGAGCAGTACTTC
CDR3aa: CASSGDYYEQYF
d_gene: TRBD2
v_gene: TRBV2
j_gene: TRBJ2-7
abundance: .

CDR3nt: TGTGCCAGCTCACCAGGGGCAAACTATGGCTACACCTTC
CDR3aa: CASSPGANYGYTF
d_gene: .
v_gene: TRBV18
j_gene: TRBJ1-2
abundance: .

CDR3nt: TGTGCCAGCAGCTTGAGTGTGGGACACGACACCGGGGAGCTGTTTTTT
CDR3aa: CASSLSVGHDTGELFF
d_gene: .
v_gene: TRBV5-6
j_gene: TRBJ2-2
abundance: .

CDR3nt: TGCGCCAGCAGCTTGGGCTATGAGCAGTTCTTC
CDR3aa: CASSLGYEQFF
d_gene: .
v_gene: TRBV5-1
j_gene: TRBJ2-1
abundance: .

CDR3nt: TGTGCCAGCAGCTTAGCGCTTGGCTCCTACAATGAGCAGTTCTTC
CDR3aa: CASSLALGSYNEQFF
d_gene: .
v_gene: TRBV7-8
j_gene: TRBJ2-1
abundance: once

CDR3nt: TGTGCCAGCAGCTTTCGCCCAGATACGCAGTATTTT
CDR3aa: CASSFRPDTQYF
d_gene: .
v_gene: TRBV11-3
j_gene: TRBJ2-3
abundance: few

CDR3nt: TGTGCCAGCAGCGGCCCCCCCAGCGGGAGTCGGTATGAGCAGTTCTTC
CDR3aa: CASSGPPSGSRYEQFF
d_gene: TRBD2
v_gene: TRBV9
j_gene: TRBJ2-1
abundance: .

CDR3nt: TGCGCCAGCAGCAGAAGGTGGGGCGGGGCCCAGGGCACCGGGGAGCTGTTTTTT
CDR3aa: CASSRRWGGAQGTGELFF
d_gene: .
v_gene: TRBV4-1
j_gene: TRBJ2-2
abundance: .

CDR3nt: TGTGCTAGTGCCTACAGGGGTAGCACAGATACGCAGTATTTT
CDR3aa: CASAYRGSTDTQYF
d_gene: TRBD1
v_gene: TRBV12-5
j_gene: TRBJ2-3
abundance: .